The entry that follows covers one T cell receptor (beta chain) sequence. This sample was included in a study of shared T cell receptors in the human thymus. V gave up 3 bases and J gave up 16 bases; unmatched junction bases: 6. The CDR3 has 12 amino acids. CDR1 PRHDT and CDR2 FYEKMQ come from the germline V gene (reference sequence). Method: immunoSEQ multiplex PCR; TCRdb's copy keeps in-frame clones and lacks some. The sample lists roughly 560,000 clones; about 84% were seen once. The same data also contributed to another study, on human thymus T cells. That work states: The donors were infants in Finland with congenital heart defects, otherwise immunologically healthy. Resections from corrective heart surgery supplied the thymus tissue.

The sequenced material came from thymocytes. The chain uses TRBV13 and TRBJ1-3, with 10 nucleotides matching TRBD1. The TCR comes from a boy under three years old with a congenital heart defect. The CDR3 coding sequence is TGTGCCAGCAGCTTGCCCGGGACAGGGGCTTATTTT. This codes for CASSLPGTGAYF.